A single sample is the source of the 17 T cell receptor beta chains below, sequenced in a study of spatial heterogeneity in lung cancer (dated by TCRdb to 2018 to 2020). The paper's findings and limits, for the study overall: The tumor nonsynonymous mutation count correlated with the number of expanded intratumoral alpha and beta TCRs.

Sample time point, as interpreted from the label and publication: sample taken at primary tumor resection. The library was obtained by 5' RACE. Sequencing relied on a NextSeq 500. TCRdb reran the public reads through fastp at Q25 and MiXCR, keeping productive beta chains. Each entry merges the rows of one CDR3 protein and shows their most common DNA and genes. This sample comprises 7,500 to 9,000 distinct CDR3 sequences, roughly 7% of them detected only once. The ten largest clonotypes hold about 9.2% of the sample. These TCRs' antigens remain unknown. The sample in question was lung tumor tissue, obtained at surgery. All receptors derive from a male donor with early-stage non-small cell lung cancer.

By share, this clonotype ranks as medium-sized. This chain joins TRBV28 and TRBJ2-7; D uncertain. Trimming shortened V by 2 bases and J by 5 bases, and 16 bases separated the two germline ends. Germline V gives CDR1 MDHEN, CDR2 SYDVKM. This CDR3 is 15 amino acids long. The CDR3 nucleotides read TGTGCCAGCAGTTTACCTTCGACTCCACCCCACGAGCAGTACTTC. This codes for CASSLPSTPPHEQYF.

The rearrangement links TRBV6-2 or TRBV6-3 to TRBJ2-1; possible D gene TRBD1, 6 bases. CDR3 size: 15 residues. Germline V gene data show CDR1 as MNHEY and CDR2 as SVGEGT. V lost 6 bases to trimming and J lost 2 bases, with 14 bases between them. The CDR3 coding sequence is TGTGCCAGCAGGGTGGGGGCCACAGCCTACAATGAGCAGTTCTTC. This codes for CASRVGATAYNEQFF.

This clonotype was recorded at least ten times. The chain couples TRBV19 to TRBJ1-2; D remains unclear. Per germline, CDR1 LNHDA and CDR2 SQIVND (reference sequence). V lost 5 bases, J lost 8 bases, and 18 bases lay in between. The CDR3 has 14 amino acids. CDR3 amino acids: CASSPRTPLGGYTF. Written as DNA, the CDR3 is TGTGCCAGTAGTCCAAGAACTCCTCTCGGAGGCTACACCTTC.

The genes are TRBV7-2 and TRBJ2-7; D perhaps matches TRBD2 (6 bases). CDR1 and CDR2 from the germline V gene are SGHTA and FQGNSA. The CDR3 contains 13 residues. The ends were cut back, 4 bases at V and 12 bases at J, with 19 bases in the middle. The CDR3 nucleotides read TGTGCCAGCAGCTCGGTATATCTAGCGTCTTCGTACTTC. This translates into CASSSVYLASSYF.

This clonotype was detected only once. A much larger clone lies one base from this, so it may be a read error. V is TRBV6-6 and J is TRBJ2-2, with 8 bases fitting TRBD2. The germline CDR1 and CDR2 sequences are MNHNY and SVGAGI (reference sequence). The CDR3 has 14 residues. The CDR3 loop is CASQTGGHTGELLF. DNA for the CDR3: TGTGCCAGCCAGACGGGAGGGCACACCGGGGAGCTGCTTTTT.

The table lists this clonotype with many counts. The chain employs TRBV20-1 and TRBJ1-1; the match to TRBD1 covers 8 bases. Germline lookup yields CDR1 DFQATT and CDR2 SNEGSKA (reference sequence). This CDR3 spans 15 amino acids. The V and J ends lost 7 bases and 1 base, in that order; junction bases with no gene match: 11. The CDR3 region is CSGLTRTGGNTEAFF. The DNA of the CDR3 is TGCAGTGGACTGACCCGAACAGGGGGGAACACTGAAGCTTTCTTT.

In this sample, this clonotype turned up many times. The chain couples TRBV5-1 to TRBJ2-3; weak D call: TRBD1 (6 bases). CDR3 length: 14 residues. Trimming took 0 bases from V and 6 from J, leaving 11 bases between them. The germline gives CDR1 SGHRS, CDR2 YFSETQ. The CDR3 DNA reads as TGCGCCAGCAGCTTGGTAGGGACATCGGATACGCAGTATTTT. It specifies CASSLVGTSDTQYF.

This clonotype is termed medium-sized. This chain connects TRBV5-6 to TRBJ1-2; 7 bases are a match to TRBD1. The CDR3 loop spans 15 amino acids. The V segment lost 1 base and the J segment 2 bases; nucleotides outside the gene matches: 5. Per germline, CDR1 SGHDT and CDR2 YYEEEE. The CDR3 sequence: CASSLLGQRNYGYTF. As DNA, the CDR3 is TGTGCCAGCAGCTTGCTGGGACAGCGAAACTATGGCTACACCTTC. The variable domain in full, completed from reference TRBV5-6 and TRBJ1-2, reads DAGVTQSPTHLIKTRGQQVTLRCSPKSGHDTVSWYQQALGQGPQFIFQYYEEEERQRGNFPDRFSGHQFPNYSSELNVNALLLGDSALYLCASSLLGQRNYGYTFGSGTRLTVV.

In this sample, this clonotype turned up a few times. The CDR3 coding sequence is TGTGCCATCAGTGACCCAGATATTGGCACCCAAGAGACCCAGTACTTC. Residues: CAISDPDIGTQETQYF. This sequence joins TRBV10-3 and TRBJ2-5; D remains unclear. This CDR3 region has 16 residues. Germline assignment: CDR1 ENHRY and CDR2 SYGVKD. Trimming shortened V by 3 bases and J by 1 base, and 15 bases separated the two germline ends.

The table lists this clonotype with a few counts. V usage is TRBV11-2 and J usage is TRBJ2-6; the match to TRBD1 covers 8 bases. The junction had 1 base not matched to a gene; V was cut back by 3 bases and J by 3 bases. The V gene's germline CDR1 is SGHAT and CDR2 FQNNGV. The CDR3 sequence is 15 residues long. The CDR3 bases are TGTGCCAGCAGCTTTGGACAGGGTGGGGCCAACGTCCTGACTTTC. Its protein product is CASSFGQGGANVLTF.

Ten or more counts support this clonotype. The rearrangement joins TRBV29-1 to TRBJ2-7; the D is unclear. CDR1 is SQVTM and CDR2 is ANQGSEA in the germline V gene. CDR3 length: 13 amino acids. Trimming took off 8 bases at V and 0 bases at J, with 14 bases between the two ends. CDR3 sequence (DNA): TGCAGCTGCGAGGTAGGGAACTCCTACGAGCAGTACTTC. The encoded protein is CSCEVGNSYEQYF.

This clonotype was picked up many times. The chain is built from TRBV7-9 and TRBJ1-2; TRBD1 might be the D (5 bases). V was pared by 8 bases and J by 6 bases, with 13 bases between. CDR3 length: 12 residues. Germline CDR1 SEHNR, CDR2 FQNEAQ (reference sequence). The chain's CDR3 is CASAGQGHGYTF. The CDR3 nucleotides read TGTGCCAGCGCGGGCCAGGGCCATGGCTACACCTTC.

This clonotype was recorded at least ten times. This chain's CDR3 is CASSLTISKWFF. In DNA, the CDR3 is TGCGCCAGCAGCTTGACTATCTCCAAGTGGTTTTTT. The chain combines TRBV5-1 with TRBJ1-4; D unresolved. With 1 base removed from V and 16 bases from J, the gap between germline ends came to 14 bases. Looked up from germline, CDR1 is SGHRS and CDR2 is YFSETQ. CDR3 size: 12 residues.

V gene TRBV28 combines with J gene TRBJ1-1; maybe TRBD1 (5 bases). Germline V gene lookup returns CDR1 MDHEN and CDR2 SYDVKM. V lost 6 bases to trimming and J lost 1 base, with 15 bases between them. The CDR3 length is 15 residues. The CDR3 coding sequence is TGTGCCAGCAGCCCCCGTGGGGCGGGGAACACTGAAGCTTTCTTT. Its translation: CASSPRGAGNTEAFF.

Relative to its sample, this clonotype is medium-sized. The chain employs TRBV6-2 or TRBV6-3 and TRBJ2-1; maybe TRBD2 (7 bases). Trimming left V 5 bases short and J 6 bases short, with 23 bases between. The CDR3 consists of 17 residues. Germline V lookup: CDR1 MNHEY, CDR2 SVGEGT. Here the CDR3 DNA reads TGTGCCAGCAGTAACCTCCGAGGGGGGGCCAAAGGCAATGAGCAGTTCTTC. It codes for CASSNLRGGAKGNEQFF.

By frequency in the sample, this clonotype is medium-sized (0.01 to 0.1%). J is TRBJ2-2 and V is TRBV19; D is undetermined. Germline loops: CDR1 LNHDA, CDR2 SQIVND (reference sequence). The V end was cut by 6 bases, the J end by 7 bases, with 12 bases between. The length of the CDR3 is 13 residues. CDR3 bases: TGTGCCAGTAGATCCGAGGCAGGCGGGGAGCTGTTTTTT. Encoded protein: CASRSEAGGELFF.

The V call is TRBV29-1, the J call TRBJ2-3; TRBD2 matches 7 bases. The germline gives CDR1 SQVTM, CDR2 ANQGSEA. This CDR3 spans 16 amino acids. With 6 bases clipped from V and 1 base from J, the junction kept 13 bases outside the gene matches. The CDR3 spells CSVPVREGPGTDTQYF. DNA for the CDR3: TGCAGCGTCCCCGTCAGGGAGGGCCCGGGCACAGATACGCAGTATTTT.